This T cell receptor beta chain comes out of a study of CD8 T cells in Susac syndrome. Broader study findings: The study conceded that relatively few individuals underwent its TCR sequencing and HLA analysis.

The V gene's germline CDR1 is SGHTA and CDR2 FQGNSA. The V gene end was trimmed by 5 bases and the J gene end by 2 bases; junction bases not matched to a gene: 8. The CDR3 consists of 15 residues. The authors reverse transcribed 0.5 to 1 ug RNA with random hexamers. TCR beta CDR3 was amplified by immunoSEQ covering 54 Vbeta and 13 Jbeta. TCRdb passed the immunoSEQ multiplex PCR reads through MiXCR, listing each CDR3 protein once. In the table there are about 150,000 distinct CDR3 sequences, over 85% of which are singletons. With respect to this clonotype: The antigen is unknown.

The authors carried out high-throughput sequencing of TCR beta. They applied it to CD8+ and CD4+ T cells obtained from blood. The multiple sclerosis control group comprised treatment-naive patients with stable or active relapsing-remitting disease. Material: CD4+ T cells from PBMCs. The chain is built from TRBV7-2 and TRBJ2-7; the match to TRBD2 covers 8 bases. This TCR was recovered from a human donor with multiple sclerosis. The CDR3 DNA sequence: TGTGCCAGCAGCCCGGGGGGACTAGTAACCTACGAGCAGTACTTC. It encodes CASSPGGLVTYEQYF.